This T cell receptor beta chain came from a study of CD8+ T cells in alopecia areata. Notes on the study in general: Although TCR sharing was seen in mice, sharing across patients was less clear, possibly for HLA-related reasons.

Alopecia areata patients had lesional scalp punch biopsies and peripheral blood taken from them. From PBMCs, CD4+ and CD8+ T cells were sorted. Germline V gives CDR1 SNHLY, CDR2 FYNNEI. The CDR3 is 12 amino acids. V gave up 11 bases and J gave up 0 bases, with 11 bases separating them. RNA extraction and reverse transcription yielded cDNA as sequencing template. The table came from immunoSEQ multiplex PCR; TCRdb's copy has only in-frame clones and leaves some out. The profile shows more than 95,000 clones, roughly two fifths of them singletons. As concerns this clone: Antigen unknown.

This clonotype was obtained from a human donor with alopecia areata. V is TRBV2 and J is TRBJ2-7; D might be TRBD1 (6 bases). Sequencing was carried out using CD4+ T cells sorted from blood. The CDR3 spells CAGGQRSYEQYF. DNA for the CDR3: TGTGCCGGCGGACAGCGCTCCTACGAGCAGTACTTC.